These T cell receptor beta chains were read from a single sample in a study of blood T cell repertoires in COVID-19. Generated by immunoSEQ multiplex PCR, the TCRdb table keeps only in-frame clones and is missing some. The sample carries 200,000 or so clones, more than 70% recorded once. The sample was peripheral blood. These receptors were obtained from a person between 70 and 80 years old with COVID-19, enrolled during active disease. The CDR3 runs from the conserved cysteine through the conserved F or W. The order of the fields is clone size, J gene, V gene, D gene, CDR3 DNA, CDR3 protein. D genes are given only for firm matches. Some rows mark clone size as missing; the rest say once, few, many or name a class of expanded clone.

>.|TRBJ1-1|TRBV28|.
TGTGCCTCGGTGGACACTGAAGCTTTCTTT
CASVDTEAFF
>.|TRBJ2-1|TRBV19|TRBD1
TGTGCCAGTAGTATAGAACGGACAGGGCCCTACAATGAGCAGTTCTTC
CASSIERTGPYNEQFF
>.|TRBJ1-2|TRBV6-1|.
TGTGCCAGCAGTGAAATAACGATGAAGAGGTATGGCTACACCTTC
CASSEITMKRYGYTF
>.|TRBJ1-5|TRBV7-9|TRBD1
TGTGCCAGCAGCTTATTTACAGGGGTCGTTAGCAATCAGCCCCAGCATTTT
CASSLFTGVVSNQPQHF
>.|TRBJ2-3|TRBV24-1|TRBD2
TGTGCCACCGGGGTAGCTAGCGGGGGGACAGATACGCAGTATTTT
CATGVASGGTDTQYF
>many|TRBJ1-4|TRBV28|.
TGTGCCAGCAGTTTGGGGGCAGTTGAAAAACTGTTTTTT
CASSLGAVEKLFF
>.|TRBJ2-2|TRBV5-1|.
TGCGCCAGCATTAGCAACCTTAACACCGGGGAGCTGTTTTTT
CASISNLNTGELFF
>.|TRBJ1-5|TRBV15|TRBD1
TGTGCCACCAGCAGAGTTGAGGGGGCCAGGGGTAATCAGCCCCAGCATTTT
CATSRVEGARGNQPQHF
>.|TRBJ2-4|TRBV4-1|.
TGCGCCAGCAGCCAAAGCCTAGGGACAAGGCAACTACTAGCCAAAAACATTCAGTACTTC
CASSQSLGTRQLLAKNIQYF
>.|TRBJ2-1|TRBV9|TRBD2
TGTGCCAGCAGAGCGGGATCTAGCTCCTACAATGAGCAGTTCTTC
CASRAGSSSYNEQFF
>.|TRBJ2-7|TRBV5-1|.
TGCGCCAGCAGCCTCCCGAGTAACGAGCAGTACTTC
CASSLPSNEQYF
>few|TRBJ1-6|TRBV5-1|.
TGCGCCAGCAGCTTGGCCGCGGAAGATTCACCCCTCCACTTT
CASSLAAEDSPLHF
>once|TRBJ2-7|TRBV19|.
TGTGCCAGTAGTATCTCGCCTGGACAGAACTACGAGCAGTACTTC
CASSISPGQNYEQYF
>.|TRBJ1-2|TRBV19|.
TGTGCCAGTAGTACCTCGACAGAGAGCTATGGCTACACCTTC
CASSTSTESYGYTF
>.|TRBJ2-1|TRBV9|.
TGTGCCAGCAGCGTGAGTAGCGGTGAGCAGTTCTTC
CASSVSSGEQFF
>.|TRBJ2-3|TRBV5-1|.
TGCGCCAGCATCCAAAGCGGAACGAGCACAGATACGCAGTATTTT
CASIQSGTSTDTQYF
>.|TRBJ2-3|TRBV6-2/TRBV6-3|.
TGTGCCAGCAGTTACTCGATGGCCCCAGGGGATACGCAGTATTTT
CASSYSMAPGDTQYF
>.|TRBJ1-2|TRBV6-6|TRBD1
TGTGCCAGCAGTCGATCGACAGGGAATCATGGCTACACCTTC
CASSRSTGNHGYTF
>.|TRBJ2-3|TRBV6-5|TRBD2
TGTGCCAGCAGTTATAACGCGGGAGGGGGTCAGTATTTT
CASSYNAGGGQYF
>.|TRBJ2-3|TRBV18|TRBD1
TGTGCCAGCTCACCAGGACAGGGCTCCACAGATACGCAGTATTTT
CASSPGQGSTDTQYF